This section outlines one T cell receptor (beta chain) sequence together with its context. This sample was included in a study of blood T cell repertoires in COVID-19. Between the trimmed V and J ends, which lost 5 bases and 6 bases, there was a span of 17 bases. This CDR3 has 14 amino acids. The germline gives CDR1 SGHRS, CDR2 YFSETQ. Using immunoSEQ multiplex PCR, the repertoire was profiled, and TCRdb retains in-frame clones only, with some absent. This sample has fewer than 100,000 clones, with almost 85% found just once. This chain joins TRBV5-1 and TRBJ1-2; D uncertain. The specimen was peripheral blood. The TCR was taken from a man between 45 and 60 years old with acute or convalescent COVID-19. The CDR3 here is CASSITDLIDGYTF. The CDR3 DNA reads as TGCGCCAGCAGTATTACAGATCTTATAGATGGCTACACCTTC.